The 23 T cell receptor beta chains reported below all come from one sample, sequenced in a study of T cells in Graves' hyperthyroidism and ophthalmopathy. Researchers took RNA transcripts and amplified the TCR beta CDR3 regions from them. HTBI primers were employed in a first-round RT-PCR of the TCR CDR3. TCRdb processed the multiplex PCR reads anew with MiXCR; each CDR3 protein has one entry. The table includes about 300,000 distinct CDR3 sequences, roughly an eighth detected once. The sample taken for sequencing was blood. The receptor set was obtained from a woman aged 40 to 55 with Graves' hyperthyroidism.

CDR3 coding DNA: TGCAGTGCCTCCGCTGTAGGAGACTGCAATGAGCAGTTCTTC. It translates to CSASAVGDCNEQFF. The chain links TRBV20-1 to TRBJ2-1; D is uncertain. The V end was cut by 6 bases, the J end by 6 bases, with 18 bases between. Looked up from germline, CDR1 is DFQATT and CDR2 is SNEGSKA (reference sequence). CDR3 size: 14 residues.

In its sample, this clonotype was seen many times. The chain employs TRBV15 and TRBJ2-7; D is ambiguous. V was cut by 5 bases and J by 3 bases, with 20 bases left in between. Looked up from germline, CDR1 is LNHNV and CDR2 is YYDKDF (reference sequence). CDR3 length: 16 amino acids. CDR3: CATSQLHLPQLYEQYF. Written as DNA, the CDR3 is TGTGCCACCAGCCAGCTCCATCTCCCCCAACTCTACGAGCAGTACTTC.

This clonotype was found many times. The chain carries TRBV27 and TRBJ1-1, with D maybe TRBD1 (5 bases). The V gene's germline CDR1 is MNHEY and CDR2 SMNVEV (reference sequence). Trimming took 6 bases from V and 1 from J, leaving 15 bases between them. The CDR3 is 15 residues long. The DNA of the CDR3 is TGTGCCAGCAGCCCACTCTGGGGGTCGAACACTGAAGCTTTCTTT. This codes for CASSPLWGSNTEAFF.

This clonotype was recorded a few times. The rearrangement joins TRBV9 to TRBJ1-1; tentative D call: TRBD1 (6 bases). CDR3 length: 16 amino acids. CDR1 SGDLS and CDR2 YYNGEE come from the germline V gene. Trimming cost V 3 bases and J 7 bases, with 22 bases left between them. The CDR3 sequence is CASSGDPRGGRFEAFF. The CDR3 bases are TGTGCCAGCAGCGGAGACCCGAGAGGGGGGCGTTTTGAAGCTTTCTTT.

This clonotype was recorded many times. The CDR3 nucleotides read TGTGCCAGCAGTCCAACAGGGGACGAGCAGTACTTC. It yields the protein CASSPTGDEQYF. The chain links TRBV12-3 or TRBV12-4 to TRBJ2-7; 7 positions agree with TRBD1. This CDR3 is 12 amino acids long. The V and J ends lost 5 bases and 5 bases, in that order; junction bases with no gene match: 3.

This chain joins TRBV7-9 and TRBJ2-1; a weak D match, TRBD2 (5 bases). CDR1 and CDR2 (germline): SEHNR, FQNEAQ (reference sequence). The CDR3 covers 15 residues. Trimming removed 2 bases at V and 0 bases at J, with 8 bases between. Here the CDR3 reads CASSLPGSSYNEQFF. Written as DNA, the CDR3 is TGTGCCAGCAGCTTACCGGGAAGCTCCTACAATGAGCAGTTCTTC.

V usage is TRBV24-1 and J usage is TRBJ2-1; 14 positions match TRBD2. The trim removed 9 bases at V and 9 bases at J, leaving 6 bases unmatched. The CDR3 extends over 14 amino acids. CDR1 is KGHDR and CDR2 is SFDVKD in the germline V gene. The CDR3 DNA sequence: TGTGCCACCGAGGGACTAGCGGGAGCGGTTGAGCAGTTCTTC. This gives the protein CATEGLAGAVEQFF.

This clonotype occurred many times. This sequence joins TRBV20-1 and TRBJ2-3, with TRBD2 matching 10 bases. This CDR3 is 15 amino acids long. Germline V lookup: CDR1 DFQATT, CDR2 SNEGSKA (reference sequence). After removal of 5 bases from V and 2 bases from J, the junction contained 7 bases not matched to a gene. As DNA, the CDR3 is TGCAGTGCTGGACTAGCGGTAGTTGACACAGATACGCAGTATTTT. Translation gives CSAGLAVVDTDTQYF.

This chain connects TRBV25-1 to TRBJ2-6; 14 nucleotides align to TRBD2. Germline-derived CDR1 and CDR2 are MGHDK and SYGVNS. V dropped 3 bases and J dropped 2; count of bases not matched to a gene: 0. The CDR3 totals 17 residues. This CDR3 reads CASSETSGRAGANVLTF. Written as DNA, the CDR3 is TGTGCCAGCAGTGAGACTAGCGGGAGGGCTGGGGCCAACGTCCTGACTTTC.

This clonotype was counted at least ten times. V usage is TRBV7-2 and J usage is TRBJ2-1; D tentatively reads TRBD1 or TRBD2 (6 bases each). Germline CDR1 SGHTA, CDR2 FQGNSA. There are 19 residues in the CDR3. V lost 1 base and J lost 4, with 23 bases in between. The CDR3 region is CASSLGGAGSGVRYNEQFF. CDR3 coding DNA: TGTGCCAGCAGCTTAGGGGGGGCAGGGTCGGGAGTAAGATACAATGAGCAGTTCTTC.

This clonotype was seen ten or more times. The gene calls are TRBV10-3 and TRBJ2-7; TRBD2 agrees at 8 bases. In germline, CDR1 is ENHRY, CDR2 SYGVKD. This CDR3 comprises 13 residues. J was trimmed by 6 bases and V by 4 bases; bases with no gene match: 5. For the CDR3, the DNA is TGTGCCATCAGTGGGCGGGAGGAAGGCGAGCAGTACTTC. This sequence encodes CAISGREEGEQYF.

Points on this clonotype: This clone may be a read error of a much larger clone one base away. The CDR3: CASTNREESPFHF. The CDR3 DNA sequence: TGTGCCAGCACTAACAGGGAAGAGTCACCCTTCCACTTT. J is TRBJ1-6 and V is TRBV2, with D possibly being TRBD1 (6 bases). Germline CDR1 SNHLY, CDR2 FYNNEI. CDR3 length: 13 residues.

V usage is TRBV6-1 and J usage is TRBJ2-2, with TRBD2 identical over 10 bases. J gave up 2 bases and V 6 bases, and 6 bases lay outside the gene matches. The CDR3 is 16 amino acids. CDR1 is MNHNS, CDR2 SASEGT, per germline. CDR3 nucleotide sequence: TGTGCCAGCAGACTCCTACTAGCGGGAAACACCGGGGAGCTGTTTTTT. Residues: CASRLLLAGNTGELFF.

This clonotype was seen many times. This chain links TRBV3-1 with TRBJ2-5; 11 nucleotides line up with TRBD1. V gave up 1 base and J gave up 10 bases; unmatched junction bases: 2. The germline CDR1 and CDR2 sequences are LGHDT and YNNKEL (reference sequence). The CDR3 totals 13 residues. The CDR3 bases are TGTGCCAGCAGCCAAGGGGACAGGGGGGGCCAGTACTTC. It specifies CASSQGDRGGQYF.

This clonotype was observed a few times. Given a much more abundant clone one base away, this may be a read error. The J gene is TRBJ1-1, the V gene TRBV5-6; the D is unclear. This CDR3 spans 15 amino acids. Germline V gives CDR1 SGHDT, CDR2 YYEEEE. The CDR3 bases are TGTGCCAGCAGCTTTGTCGACTACATGAACACTGAAGCTGTCTTT. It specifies CASSFVDYMNTEAVF.

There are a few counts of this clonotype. This chain's CDR3 is CASSIGRGRKLNTEAFF. Written as DNA, the CDR3 is TGTGCCAGTAGTATAGGTAGGGGGAGGAAACTGAACACTGAAGCTTTCTTT. The J gene is TRBJ1-1, the V gene TRBV19; a possible D gene is TRBD1 (6 bases). This CDR3 is built from 17 residues. In germline, CDR1 is LNHDA, CDR2 SQIVND (reference sequence). Trimming cost V 1 base and J 0 bases, with 15 bases left between them.

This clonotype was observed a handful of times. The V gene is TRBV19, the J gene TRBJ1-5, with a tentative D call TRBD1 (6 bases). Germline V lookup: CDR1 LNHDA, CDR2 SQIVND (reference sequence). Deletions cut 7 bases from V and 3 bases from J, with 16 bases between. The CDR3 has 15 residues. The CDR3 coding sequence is TGTGCCAGTACCGACGGACAGAGACACAATCAGCCCCAGCATTTT. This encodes CASTDGQRHNQPQHF.

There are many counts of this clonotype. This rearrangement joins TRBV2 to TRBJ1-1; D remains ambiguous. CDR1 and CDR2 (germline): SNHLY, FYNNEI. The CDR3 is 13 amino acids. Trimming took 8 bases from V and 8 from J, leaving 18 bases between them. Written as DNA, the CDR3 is TGTGCCAGCGTGGGAGTAAGACGGACCGAAGCTTTCTTT. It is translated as CASVGVRRTEAFF.

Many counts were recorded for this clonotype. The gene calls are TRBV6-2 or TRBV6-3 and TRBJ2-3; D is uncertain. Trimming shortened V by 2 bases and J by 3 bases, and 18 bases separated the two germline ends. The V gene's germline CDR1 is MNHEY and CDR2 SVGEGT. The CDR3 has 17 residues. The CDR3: CASSYPSGRLGTDTQYF. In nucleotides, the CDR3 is TGTGCCAGCAGTTACCCATCCGGCCGACTCGGAACAGATACGCAGTATTTT.

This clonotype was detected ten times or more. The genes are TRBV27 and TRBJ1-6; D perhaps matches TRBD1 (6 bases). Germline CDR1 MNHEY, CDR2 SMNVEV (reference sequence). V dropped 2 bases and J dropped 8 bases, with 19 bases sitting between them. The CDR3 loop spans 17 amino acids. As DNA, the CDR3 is TGTGCCAGCAGTTTAGTGTCGGCCAGGGGCTTTCATTCACCCCTCCACTTT. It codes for CASSLVSARGFHSPLHF.

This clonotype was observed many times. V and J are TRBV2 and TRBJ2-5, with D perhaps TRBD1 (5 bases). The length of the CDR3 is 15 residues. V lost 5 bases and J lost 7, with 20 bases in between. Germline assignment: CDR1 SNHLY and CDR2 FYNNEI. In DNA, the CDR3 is TGTGCCAGCAGTCGGACCGGAAGGGGATCGGTGACCCAGTACTTC. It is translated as CASSRTGRGSVTQYF.

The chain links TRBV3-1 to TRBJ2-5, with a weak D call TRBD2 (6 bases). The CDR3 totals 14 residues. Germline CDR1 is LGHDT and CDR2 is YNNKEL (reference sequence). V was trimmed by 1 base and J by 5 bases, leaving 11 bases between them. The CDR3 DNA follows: TGTGCCAGCAGCCAAGGGGCGGGGCAGGAGACCCAGTACTTC. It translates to CASSQGAGQETQYF.

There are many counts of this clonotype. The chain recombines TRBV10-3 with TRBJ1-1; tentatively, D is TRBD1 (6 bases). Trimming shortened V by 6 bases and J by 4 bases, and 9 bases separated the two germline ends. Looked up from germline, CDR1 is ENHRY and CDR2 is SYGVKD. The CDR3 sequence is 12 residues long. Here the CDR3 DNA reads TGTGCCATCAGCGGGGGCGGCACTGAAGCTTTCTTT. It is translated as CAISGGGTEAFF.